Listed here are 28 T cell receptor beta chains from one sample, sequenced in a study of blood T cells in healthy people across ages (dated by TCRdb to 2015 to 2017). The library was made by 5' RACE. Sequencing used an Illumina HiSeq 2500. A second PCR of about 6 to 11 cycles was run with a J-beta primer mix and a sample-barcoded 5' primer. TCRdb reran the public reads through fastp at Q25 and MiXCR, keeping productive beta chains. Every CDR3 protein is listed once, alongside the most common genes and DNA of its rows. For this sample there are 600,000 to 850,000 distinct CDR3 sequences; around 25% appear just once. 9.4% of the sample goes to the ten largest clones. In addition, the sample was reused for a study of T cells of mothers and their children.

Sequencing was carried out using blood. The source is a boy between 10 and 17 years old in good health.

The chain combines TRBV19 with TRBJ2-3, with 7 bases that match TRBD1. V was clipped by 3 bases and J by 0 bases; unmatched bases: 3. This CDR3 comprises 15 residues. From germline, CDR1 is LNHDA and CDR2 SQIVND (reference sequence). The CDR3 DNA reads as TGTGCCAGTAGTATCAGGGGACAGAGCACAGATACGCAGTATTTT. Its protein is CASSIRGQSTDTQYF.

The chain combines TRBV12-3 or TRBV12-4 with TRBJ2-6; D is undetermined. Trimming took 3 bases from V and 0 from J, leaving 6 bases between them. This CDR3 is built from 15 residues. CDR3: CASSFSGSGANVLTF. CDR3 nucleotide sequence: TGTGCCAGCAGTTTTTCCGGCTCTGGGGCCAACGTCCTGACTTTC.

This clonotype was seen more than once but under ten times. This chain uses TRBV20-1 with TRBJ2-5; possibly TRBD2 for D (5 bases). This CDR3 region has 16 residues. V lost 3 bases and J 0 bases, leaving 17 bases between the germline ends. CDR1 and CDR2 (germline): DFQATT, SNEGSKA (reference sequence). CDR3 coding DNA: TGCAGTGCTAGTGAGGCTAGCCTGAAAAACCAAGAGACCCAGTACTTC. This gives the protein CSASEASLKNQETQYF.

The chain uses TRBV4-1 and TRBJ1-4; 8 nucleotides align to TRBD1. The V and J ends lost 0 bases and 2 bases, in that order; junction bases with no gene match: 2. Germline V gene lookup returns CDR1 MGHRA and CDR2 YSYEKL. CDR3 length: 16 residues. CDR3 sequence (DNA): TGCGCCAGCAGCCAAGATCGACAGGGGACTAATGAAAAACTGTTTTTT. Translation: CASSQDRQGTNEKLFF.

Points on this clonotype: Just one base apart from a much larger clone, this may be a read error. The chain links TRBV4-1 to TRBJ2-7; D may be TRBD2 (6 bases). The germline gives CDR1 MGHRA, CDR2 YSYEKL. The length of the CDR3 is 14 residues. V shed 0 bases and J shed 0 bases, with 6 bases lying between them. This CDR3 reads CASSQEGGSYEQYF. CDR3 sequence (DNA): TGCGCCAGCAGCCAAGAGGGGGGCTCCTACGAGCAGTACTTC.

The CDR3 reads CASSISGVETQYF. In DNA form, the CDR3 reads TGTGCCAGCAGTATTAGCGGGGTGGAGACCCAGTACTTC. The V and J genes are TRBV6-2 or TRBV6-3 and TRBJ2-5; 8 positions match TRBD2. Germline CDR1 reads MNHEY; CDR2 reads SVGEGT. J lost 5 bases, V lost 5 bases, and 4 bases had no gene match. This CDR3 region has 13 residues.

This clonotype was counted between two and nine times. The CDR3 sequence is CASSQPNSGRGGQYF. DNA for the CDR3: TGTGCCAGCAGCCAGCCCAATAGCGGGCGGGGTGGGCAGTACTTC. The gene calls are TRBV4-2 and TRBJ2-1, with TRBD2 matching over 7 bases. The end of the DNA is better explained by TRBJ2-7, so the J call may be wrong. The germline gives CDR1 LGHNA, CDR2 YNFKEQ. This CDR3 is built from 15 residues.

This clonotype was counted a few times. The J gene is TRBJ2-1, the V gene TRBV14; D gene ambiguous. The CDR3 has 12 amino acids. Trimming cost V 8 bases and J 0 bases, with 5 bases left between them. CDR1 is SGHDN, CDR2 FVKESK, per germline. In DNA form, the CDR3 reads TGTGCCAGCGGCGTCTCCTACAATGAGCAGTTCTTC. Its translation: CASGVSYNEQFF.

The J gene is TRBJ2-3, the V gene TRBV10-3; 10 bases agree with TRBD2. The CDR3 is 20 residues long. Germline trimming cut 6 bases from V and 5 bases from J; bases unmatched to any gene: 23. Germline CDR1 reads ENHRY; CDR2 reads SYGVKD. The CDR3 region has the DNA TGTGCCATCAGGGACGACCAATACGGGCCTAGCGGGAGTGGTGTAGATACGCAGTATTTT. Its protein is CAIRDDQYGPSGSGVDTQYF.

This clonotype was observed a handful of times. The gene calls are TRBV29-1 and TRBJ1-1; 7 bases are shared with TRBD1. CDR3 length: 14 amino acids. Germline V CDR1 and CDR2: SQVTM, ANQGSEA. Trimming cost V 3 bases and J 2 bases; bases outside gene matches: 6. The CDR3 bases are TGCAGCGTTGACCACGACAGGGCTAACACTGAAGCTTTCTTT. Residues: CSVDHDRANTEAFF. The entire variable domain, with the rest obtained from reference TRBV29-1 and TRBJ1-1, is as follows: SAVISQKPSRDICQRGTSLTIQCQVDSQVTMMFWYRQQPGQSLTLIATANQGSEATYESGFVIDKFPISRPNLTFSTLTVSNMSPEDSSIYLCSVDHDRANTEAFFGQGTRLTVV.

In its sample, this clonotype was seen a few times. This chain links TRBV29-1 with TRBJ2-1, with D perhaps given as TRBD1 or TRBD2 (5 bases each). The CDR3 totals 14 residues. Germline loops: CDR1 SQVTM, CDR2 ANQGSEA. With 0 bases removed from V and 6 bases from J, the gap between germline ends came to 12 bases. The CDR3 nucleotides read TGCAGCGTTGAAGATCGGGGACCGTCCAATGAGCAGTTCTTC. It translates to CSVEDRGPSNEQFF.

This clonotype was detected only a few times. The rearrangement joins TRBV28 to TRBJ1-5, with a weak D call TRBD1 (6 bases). Between the trimmed V and J ends, which lost 3 bases and 6 bases, there was a span of 12 bases. The CDR3 loop spans 14 amino acids. Looked up from germline, CDR1 is MDHEN and CDR2 is SYDVKM. The CDR3 here is CASSLSGAPQPQHF. Written as DNA, the CDR3 is TGTGCCAGCAGTTTGTCGGGGGCGCCTCAGCCCCAGCATTTT.

The rearrangement joins TRBV27 to TRBJ2-5; D may correspond to TRBD1 or TRBD2 (6 bases each). With the DNA end fitting TRBJ2-7 better, the J assignment may be wrong. CDR3 length: 15 residues. Germline assignment: CDR1 MNHEY and CDR2 SMNVEV (reference sequence). The CDR3 here is CASSLGGPTSYEQYF. The CDR3 coding sequence is TGTGCCAGCAGTTTAGGGGGGCCTACCTCCTACGAGCAGTACTTC.

This clonotype was seen repeatedly, ten times or more. Relative to the germline gene, one junction end is altered; a read error may explain this. The chain recombines TRBV3-1 with TRBJ2-6; D gene unclear. This CDR3 comprises 15 residues. Per germline, CDR1 LGHDT and CDR2 YNNKEL (reference sequence). CDR3 sequence (DNA): TGCGCCAGCAGCCAAGAAGGGTCTGGGGCCAACGTCCTGACTTTC. Protein product: CASSQEGSGANVLTF. Drawing the rest from reference TRBV3-1 and TRBJ2-6, the complete variable domain is DTAVSQTPKYLVTQMGNDKSIKCEQNLGHDTMYWYKQDSKKFLKIMFSYNNKELIINETVPNRFSPKSPDKAHLNLHINSLELGDSAVYFCASSQEGSGANVLTFGAGSRLTVL.

The CDR3 here is CASRSSGGEETQYF. The CDR3 DNA sequence: TGTGCCAGCAGAAGTAGCGGGGGGGAAGAGACCCAGTACTTC. This chain connects TRBV6-6 to TRBJ2-5; 11 bases align to TRBD2. Germline V lookup: CDR1 MNHNY, CDR2 SVGAGI (reference sequence). CDR3 size: 14 residues. The trim removed 6 bases at V and 3 bases at J, leaving 3 bases unmatched.

This rearrangement joins TRBV4-1 to TRBJ1-2, with D maybe TRBD1 (5 bases). The V gene lost 0 bases and the J gene lost 8 bases, with 16 bases spanning the gap. Germline loops: CDR1 MGHRA, CDR2 YSYEKL. CDR3 length equals 15 residues. The CDR3 region has the DNA TGCGCCAGCAGCCAAGACGGTCAACAGGTCGGAGGCTACACCTTC. Its protein is CASSQDGQQVGGYTF.

V is TRBV29-1 and J is TRBJ2-5; tentatively, D is TRBD1 (6 bases). V lost 4 bases to trimming and J lost 1 base, with 13 bases between them. CDR1 and CDR2 from the germline V gene are SQVTM and ANQGSEA. CDR3 size: 14 residues. The CDR3 region is CSVGGRLAQETQYF. In DNA form, the CDR3 reads TGCAGCGTTGGGGGGCGACTGGCCCAAGAGACCCAGTACTTC.

The chain has TRBV4-3 and TRBJ2-7, with 8 nucleotides matching TRBD1. The J segment lost 5 bases and the V segment lost 5 bases, leaving 8 bases of the junction unmatched. CDR3 length: 14 amino acids. The germline gives CDR1 LGHNA, CDR2 YSLEER. The CDR3 nucleotides read TGCGCCAGCAGCAGTGGGACAGGAGTAAACGAGCAGTACTTC. Protein: CASSSGTGVNEQYF.

This clonotype occurred a few times. V gene TRBV27 combines with J gene TRBJ2-1, with TRBD1 matching 8 bases. The CDR3 has 12 amino acids. Germline lookup yields CDR1 MNHEY and CDR2 SMNVEV (reference sequence). Trimming cost V 8 bases and J 6 bases; bases outside gene matches: 3. The CDR3, as DNA: TGTGCCAGCGGGGACAGGACCAATGAGCAGTTCTTC. Encoded protein: CASGDRTNEQFF.

This clonotype was detected only a few times. This chain uses TRBV7-2 with TRBJ2-5; no definite D call. The end of the DNA fits TRBJ2-7 better, so the J call may be wrong. Germline lookup yields CDR1 SGHTA and CDR2 FQGNSA. The CDR3 has 15 residues. Here the CDR3 DNA reads TGTGCCAGCAGCTTACTCCCGGGTACTTCCTACGAGCAGTACTTC. Its protein is CASSLLPGTSYEQYF.

A few counts support this clonotype. The rearrangement uses TRBV29-1 and TRBJ1-1; 7 nucleotides align to TRBD1. CDR1 and CDR2 (germline): SQVTM, ANQGSEA. V dropped 4 bases and J dropped 4; count of bases not matched to a gene: 15. This CDR3 contains 16 residues. The CDR3 loop reads CSVAGGWGRESTEAFF. The CDR3 DNA is TGCAGCGTTGCAGGGGGATGGGGCCGGGAGAGCACTGAAGCTTTCTTT.

V is TRBV7-8 and J is TRBJ1-4; TRBD1 is a possible D gene (5 bases). Germline CDR1 SGHVS, CDR2 FQNEAQ. This CDR3 spans 15 amino acids. With 3 bases removed from V and 5 bases from J, the gap between germline ends came to 13 bases. The CDR3 bases are TGTGCCAGCAGCTTTGGGGCAGCCTTAAATGAAAAACTGTTTTTT. As protein: CASSFGAALNEKLFF.

This clonotype was detected a few times. The chain joins TRBV20-1 to TRBJ2-5, with TRBD1 identical over 7 bases. Germline CDR1 reads DFQATT; CDR2 reads SNEGSKA (reference sequence). The CDR3 loop spans 15 amino acids. The V gene end was trimmed by 0 bases and the J gene end by 1 base; junction bases not matched to a gene: 5. The CDR3 loop is CSARDEGAPQETQYF. The DNA for the CDR3 is TGCAGTGCTAGAGATGAGGGGGCACCCCAAGAGACCCAGTACTTC.

This sequence joins TRBV4-1 and TRBJ2-1; unclear D gene. Germline V gene lookup returns CDR1 MGHRA and CDR2 YSYEKL. The CDR3 runs 17 residues. V dropped 0 bases and J dropped 2 bases, with 14 bases sitting between them. CDR3 region: CASSQEFPLDTYNEQFF. CDR3 in DNA: TGCGCCAGCAGCCAAGAATTCCCCTTAGATACCTACAATGAGCAGTTCTTC.

V and J are TRBV16 and TRBJ2-7; perhaps TRBD2 as D (6 bases). CDR3 length: 17 amino acids. Germline-derived CDR1 and CDR2 are KGHSY and FQNENV. The V end lost 0 bases, the J end lost 0 bases, and 15 bases lay between the germline ends. CDR3 protein: CASSQSPGLSSSYEQYF. CDR3 in DNA: TGTGCCAGCAGCCAATCGCCGGGACTTTCGAGCTCCTACGAGCAGTACTTC. Full variable domain (rest looked up from reference TRBV16 and TRBJ2-7): GEEVAQTPKHLVRGEGQKAKLYCAPIKGHSYVFWYQQVLKNEFKFLISFQNENVFDETGMPKERFSAKCLPNSPCSLEIQATKLEDSAVYFCASSQSPGLSSSYEQYFGPGTRLTVT.

The table lists this clonotype with a few counts. This sequence joins TRBV5-1 and TRBJ2-7, with D possibly being TRBD2 (5 bases). The CDR3 consists of 13 residues. Trimming removed 0 bases at V and 3 bases at J, with 7 bases between. CDR1 is SGHRS and CDR2 is YFSETQ in the germline V gene. CDR3 coding DNA: TGCGCCAGCAGCTTGGGGGAGTTCTACGAGCAGTACTTC. As protein: CASSLGEFYEQYF.

The CDR3 is CASIVGIGSGIYNEQFF. The CDR3, as DNA: TGTGCCAGCATAGTTGGGATCGGCAGCGGGATTTACAATGAGCAGTTCTTC. The chain has TRBV6-2 or TRBV6-3 and TRBJ2-1, with TRBD2 matching 7 bases. The junction had 16 bases not matched to a gene; V was cut back by 7 bases and J by 4 bases. The CDR3 consists of 17 residues. The germline CDR1 and CDR2 sequences are MNHEY and SVGEGT.

The table lists this clonotype with a few counts. The V gene is TRBV13, the J gene TRBJ1-6; a weak D match, TRBD1 (5 bases). Germline V gene lookup returns CDR1 PRHDT and CDR2 FYEKMQ (reference sequence). The V end was cut by 1 base, the J end by 6 bases, with 22 bases between. This CDR3 comprises 19 residues. CDR3 protein: CASSLAAPGTLLGNSPLHF. As DNA, the CDR3 is TGTGCCAGCAGCTTAGCTGCCCCAGGGACCCTCTTAGGTAATTCACCCCTCCACTTT.